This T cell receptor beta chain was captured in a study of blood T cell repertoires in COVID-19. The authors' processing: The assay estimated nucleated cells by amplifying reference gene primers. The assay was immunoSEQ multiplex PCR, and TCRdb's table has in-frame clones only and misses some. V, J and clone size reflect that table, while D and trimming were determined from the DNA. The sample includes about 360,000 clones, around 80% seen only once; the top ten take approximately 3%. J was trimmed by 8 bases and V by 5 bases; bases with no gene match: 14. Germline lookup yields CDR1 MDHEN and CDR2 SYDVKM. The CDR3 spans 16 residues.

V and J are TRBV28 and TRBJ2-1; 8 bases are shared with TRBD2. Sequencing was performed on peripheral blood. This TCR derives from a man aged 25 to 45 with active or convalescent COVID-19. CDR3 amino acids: CASSDPRAGAVDEQFF. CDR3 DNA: TGTGCCAGCAGTGACCCCCGAGCGGGAGCAGTTGATGAGCAGTTCTTC.